This T cell receptor beta chain comes out of a study of T-cell reconstitution after alpha-beta-depleted transplantation in children. This sample's TCRbeta library carried unique molecular identifier barcodes. Each CDR3 protein is one row after TCRdb ran MiXCR on the PCR reads. The table shows around 450,000 distinct CDR3 sequences, with 43% occurring only once. Note on this clonotype: Its antigen is currently unknown.

Trimming shortened V by 2 bases and J by 1 base, and 11 bases separated the two germline ends. The CDR3 length is 16 residues. Overall study findings and caveats: The origin of alpha-beta T cells about two months after transplant was reportedly several hundred expanded graft clones. When one year had passed after transplant, most T-cell counts and diversity came from newly produced T cells. Day-60 TCRbeta diversity that was high in some patients was derived from surviving recipient T cells and thymic progenitors.

V gene TRBV12-3 or TRBV12-4 combines with J gene TRBJ2-2, with a weak D call TRBD1 (5 bases). Material: PBMCs, obtained before TCRalphabeta/CD19-depleted stem cell transplant. This TCR was recovered from a girl aged 2 to 10 with aplastic anemia, due to receive a stem cell transplant. DNA of the CDR3: TGTGCCAGCAGTTTAAGTTCACAGGAGAACACCGGGGAGCTGTTTTTT. As protein: CASSLSSQENTGELFF.